These 17 T cell receptor beta chains were sequenced from one sample in a study of shared clonotypes between healthy human individuals. Sequencing was performed with immunoSEQ multiplex PCR; in TCRdb, only in-frame clones are kept and a portion is missing. The sample holds 2 million to 3 million clones, roughly 93% seen once. Source material: naive CD4+ T cells from PBMCs. Sample subset: CD45RA+ positively selected. All receptors come from a man aged 18 to 29 in good health. Some clones in this sample may be carry-over from other donors' samples.

This chain joins TRBV11-1 and TRBJ2-1; the D is unclear. Trimming took off 1 base at V and 2 bases at J, with 18 bases between the two ends. The CDR3 loop spans 18 amino acids. Germline V gene sequence: CDR1 SGHAT, CDR2 FQDESV (reference sequence). The CDR3 loop is CASSLGVYGRRAYNEQFF. The CDR3 nucleotides are TGTGCCAGCAGCTTAGGGGTTTATGGCAGAAGGGCCTACAATGAGCAGTTCTTC.

The rearrangement uses TRBV9 and TRBJ2-3; D unresolved. Germline V lookup: CDR1 SGDLS, CDR2 YYNGEE. The ends were cut back, 0 bases at V and 8 bases at J, with 16 bases in the middle. The CDR3 covers 15 residues. This CDR3 reads CASSVEPPPPGTQYF. The DNA of the CDR3 is TGTGCCAGCAGCGTAGAGCCGCCCCCCCCGGGTACGCAGTATTTT.

This CDR3 is CASSLSSSGRSGELFF. The CDR3 DNA is TGTGCCAGCAGCTTGTCGTCTAGCGGGAGGAGCGGGGAGCTGTTTTTT. This chain joins TRBV5-4 and TRBJ2-2; 11 nucleotides match TRBD2. Germline V gene lookup returns CDR1 SGHNT and CDR2 YYREEE (reference sequence). V trimming: 1 base; J trimming: 7 bases; junction bases outside the gene matches: 6. This CDR3 has 16 residues.

V gene TRBV7-2 combines with J gene TRBJ2-7, with 7 bases identical to TRBD2. Germline trimming cut 5 bases from V and 6 bases from J; bases unmatched to any gene: 10. CDR1 is SGHTA and CDR2 is FQGNSA in the germline V gene. CDR3 size: 14 residues. CDR3: CASSPVRTSGEQYF. CDR3 bases: TGTGCCAGCAGCCCCGTCAGGACTAGTGGCGAGCAGTACTTC.

This chain uses TRBV29-1 with TRBJ2-5; 7 positions match TRBD1. Losses at the gene ends were 6 bases for V and 4 bases for J; bases not matched to a gene: 8. Germline V gives CDR1 SQVTM, CDR2 ANQGSEA. The CDR3 is 13 amino acids. DNA for the CDR3: TGCAGCGTGGCCCACAGGGGACGAGAGACCCAGTACTTC. It codes for CSVAHRGRETQYF.

Regarding this clone: A junction boundary mismatches the germline segment, possibly from a read error. The rearrangement links TRBV5-3 to TRBJ2-3; D ambiguous. TRBV5-3 carries the ORF label, with uncertain function. This CDR3 has 10 amino acids. The CDR3 DNA reads TGTGCCAGAAGGGGCGCCCCCAGGCTCTTT. This translates into CARRGAPRLF.

About this clone: At one boundary the junction diverges from the germline segment, which might be a read error. V usage is TRBV5-1 and J usage is TRBJ2-3; D gene unclear. The CDR3 extends over 14 amino acids. Germline V CDR1 and CDR2: SGHRS, YFSETQ. CDR3 protein: CASSGVGSTDTQYF. The CDR3 bases are TGCGCCAGCAGCGGGGTGGGTAGCACGGATACGCAGTATTTT.

This chain connects TRBV6-5 to TRBJ2-2, with TRBD1 matching over 8 bases. The ends lost 8 bases at V and 5 bases at J; junction bases unmatched: 10. The CDR3 is 15 residues long. CDR1 is MNHEY, CDR2 SVGAGI, per germline. This CDR3 reads CASRRGQAGTGELFF. The CDR3 DNA follows: TGTGCCAGCCGGAGGGGACAGGCGGGGACCGGGGAGCTGTTTTTT.

The rearrangement uses TRBV10-3 and TRBJ2-3; TRBD1 aligns across 8 bases. The CDR3 extends over 13 amino acids. Germline V CDR1 and CDR2: ENHRY, SYGVKD. V was pared by 10 bases and J by 3 bases, with 6 bases of the junction left unmatched. The CDR3 protein is CATRTGSTDTQYF. CDR3 bases: TGTGCCACCCGGACAGGGAGTACAGATACGCAGTATTTT.

The rearrangement links TRBV6-4 to TRBJ2-1; no clear D. CDR3 length: 14 amino acids. The V gene lost 6 bases and the J gene lost 0 bases, with 9 bases spanning the gap. Germline lookup yields CDR1 MRHNA and CDR2 SNTAGT. The CDR3 sequence: CASRPQGSYNEQFF. The CDR3 DNA sequence: TGTGCCAGCAGGCCGCAAGGCTCCTACAATGAGCAGTTCTTC.

This chain joins TRBV7-9 and TRBJ1-2; D is unclear. Trimming took off 3 bases at V and 7 bases at J, with 6 bases between the two ends. The CDR3 consists of 11 residues. Germline V CDR1 and CDR2: SEHNR, FQNEAQ (reference sequence). CDR3 coding DNA: TGTGCCAGCAGCTTCGACCCTGGCTACACCTTC. Protein: CASSFDPGYTF.

This chain joins TRBV9 and TRBJ1-4, with D uncertain. The CDR3 loop spans 15 amino acids. Trimming removed 3 bases at V and 0 bases at J, with 9 bases between. Germline loops: CDR1 SGDLS, CDR2 YYNGEE. The CDR3 is CASSATTATNEKLFF. As DNA, the CDR3 is TGTGCCAGCAGCGCCACCACCGCAACTAATGAAAAACTGTTTTTT.

V and J are TRBV4-2 and TRBJ1-4; TRBD1 matches 8 bases. The CDR3 runs to 14 residues. Germline V lookup: CDR1 LGHNA, CDR2 YNFKEQ. V lost 4 bases and J lost 8; bases outside the gene matches: 6. The CDR3 DNA is TGTGCCAGCAGCCCCGACAGGGGAGTGGAAAAACTGTTTTTT. Its translation is CASSPDRGVEKLFF.

The chain carries TRBV5-1 and TRBJ2-3, with a weak D call TRBD2 (5 bases). The germline gives CDR1 SGHRS, CDR2 YFSETQ. The CDR3 sequence is 14 residues long. V was trimmed by 9 bases and J by 0 bases, leaving 14 bases between them. The CDR3 loop reads CATSLVGSTDTQYF. The DNA of the CDR3 is TGCGCCACTAGCCTCGTCGGAAGCACAGATACGCAGTATTTT.

The V call is TRBV29-1, the J call TRBJ2-5; a possible D gene is TRBD2 (5 bases). Trimming left V 4 bases short and J 4 bases short, with 13 bases between. The CDR3 runs 13 residues. Germline loops: CDR1 SQVTM, CDR2 ANQGSEA. Here the CDR3 DNA reads TGCAGCGTTGCTCGGGCGGGTGCAGAGACCCAGTACTTC. Its protein is CSVARAGAETQYF.

The V call is TRBV28, the J call TRBJ2-7, with 8 bases fitting TRBD1. The CDR3 totals 14 residues. Germline trimming cut 5 bases from V and 6 bases from J; bases unmatched to any gene: 9. Germline V gene sequence: CDR1 MDHEN, CDR2 SYDVKM. The CDR3 reads CASSPGGSLGEQYF. CDR3 nucleotide sequence: TGTGCCAGCAGTCCAGGGGGCTCCCTGGGCGAGCAGTACTTC.

This clone was detected a few times. This sequence joins TRBV5-1 and TRBJ1-1; D not certain. V was pared by 0 bases and J by 3 bases, with 12 bases between. This CDR3 is built from 15 residues. Germline CDR1 and CDR2: SGHRS and YFSETQ. The CDR3, as DNA: TGCGCCAGCAGCTTGGAGGTTCGGCGGGACACTGAAGCTTTCTTT. Translated, it gives CASSLEVRRDTEAFF.